This TCR beta chain emerged from a study of T cell repertoires in cytomegalovirus infection (dated by TCRdb to about 2019). Regarding the study in general: Recently identified HLA-C-restricted CMV epitopes, whose presentation resists viral immunomodulation, were targeted by peptide stimulations together with well-studied HLA-B-restricted epitopes. The HLA type of each donor mattered for the analysis, because public TCR beta signatures pointed to carriage of CMV infection along with the matching HLA type.

This clonotype came up once. It has no known antigen specificity. Per-nucleotide qualities are absent, and no much larger clonotype sits a single base away. One read alone is weak evidence. Results the study describes overall, beyond this receptor: Cumulative frequency of public TCR beta family members discriminated carriers of CMV infection plus the relevant HLA type in this cohort and an independent roughly 350-donor cohort. The ex vivo response was dominated by HLA-C-restricted CMV-specific TCR beta clonotypes, which also provided the single most frequent clonotype in two of eight donors.

TCRdb shows the sequencer as Illumina HiSeq 1500. In-frame beta chains were kept once TCRdb had trimmed the public reads at Q25 with fastp and called clones with MiXCR. Each entry is one CDR3 protein sequence, shown with its most common DNA and genes. In this sample the table shows 550,000 to 850,000 distinct CDR3 sequences, roughly 33% of which occur a single time. The top ten hold about 20% of the sample. In the paper's terms, the treatment or condition label means: in vitro stimulation with specific CMV peptide epitopes to enrich CMV-specific T cells. The CDR3, cysteine through phenylalanine, is 15 amino acids long. The sequence is cut down to CDR3 DNA, 45 bases in frame from base 1. Looking up the germline V gene yields CDR1 SGHDT and CDR2 YYEEEE. V is pared back by 3 bases and J by 1 base, with 13 bases lying between the germline termini.

The chain joins TRBV5-6 to TRBJ1-1, and perhaps TRBD1 as D gene, on 6 matching bases. Sequences were derived from cultured PBMCs, sampled from culture after CMV antigen stimulation. This TCR was sampled from a human donor in good health (CMV status not recorded). Some clones in this sample may be carry-over from other donors' samples. The CDR3 is CASSSPGTKNTEAFF. The nucleotide sequence is TGTGCCAGCAGCTCGCCCGGGACAAAGAACACTGAAGCTTTCTTT.